Sequencing of this TCR beta chain was carried out in a study of molecular identifiers for immune sequencing clone quantification. This clonotype was observed at least ten times. MiXCR was run by TCRdb on the PCR reads, yielding one entry per CDR3 protein. The sample consists of 60,000 to 70,000 distinct CDR3 sequences, 15% to 20% of them appearing once. The TCR comes from a human donor in good health. Some libraries in this study had Jurkat cell RNA spiked in. The sequenced material came from naive CD8+ T cells from blood, with Jurkat cell RNA spiked in. As to subset: FACS-sorted CD8+CD4-CCR7+CD45RA+ naive T cells.

This CDR3 is CASSTRGASGTQYF. Written as DNA, the CDR3 is TGTGCCAGCAGCACCCGGGGGGCCAGTGGTACGCAGTATTTT. This sequence joins TRBV13 and TRBJ2-3; D may be TRBD2 (7 bases). With 5 bases removed from V and 8 bases from J, the gap between germline ends came to 17 bases. This CDR3 region has 14 residues. Germline-derived CDR1 and CDR2 are PRHDT and FYEKMQ (reference sequence).